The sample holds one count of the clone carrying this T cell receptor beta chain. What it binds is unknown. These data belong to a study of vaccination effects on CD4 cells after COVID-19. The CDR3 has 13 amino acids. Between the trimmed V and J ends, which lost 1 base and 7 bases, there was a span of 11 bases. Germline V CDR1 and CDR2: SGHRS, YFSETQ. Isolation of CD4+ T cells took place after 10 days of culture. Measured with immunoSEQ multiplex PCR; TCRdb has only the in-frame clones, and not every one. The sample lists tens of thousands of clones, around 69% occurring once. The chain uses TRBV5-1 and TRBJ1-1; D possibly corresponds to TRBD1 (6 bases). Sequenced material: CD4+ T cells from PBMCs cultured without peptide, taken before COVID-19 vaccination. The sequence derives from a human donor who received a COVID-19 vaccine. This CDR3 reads CASSLKGEGEAFF. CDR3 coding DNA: TGCGCCAGCAGCTTGAAGGGGGAAGGTGAAGCTTTCTTT.